These T cell receptor beta chains were read from a single sample in a study of blood T cell repertoires in COVID-19. Sequencing used immunoSEQ multiplex PCR; TCRdb keeps in-frame clones, though not all of them. This table has 250,000 to 300,000 clones, approximately 85% appearing once. The sequencing input was PBMCs or T cells enriched from blood (not recorded which). Receptors originate from a woman aged 45-65 years who had recovered from COVID-19. Each CDR3 is given with its conserved first and last residue. Fields, in order: V gene, clone size, CDR3 protein. Size values are once, few and many counts, or a class for expanded clones, and some rows have none.

V gene: TRBV19
clone size: once
CDR3 protein: CASSRQSNYGYTF

V gene: TRBV5-1
clone size: NA
CDR3 protein: CASSGTGVLYNEQFF

V gene: TRBV6-5
clone size: NA
CDR3 protein: CASIPRLAGELFF

V gene: TRBV4-1
clone size: NA
CDR3 protein: CASSPKHESGELFF

V gene: TRBV19
clone size: NA
CDR3 protein: CASSSRTALNQPQHF

V gene: TRBV29-1
clone size: once
CDR3 protein: CSVVTSGSNTGELFF

V gene: TRBV7-9
clone size: NA
CDR3 protein: CASSFRETQYF

V gene: TRBV7-9
clone size: NA
CDR3 protein: CASSLGGSIGTEAFF

V gene: TRBV5-1
clone size: NA
CDR3 protein: CASSLEQGARSPLHF

V gene: TRBV7-3
clone size: NA
CDR3 protein: CASKANMNTEAFF

V gene: TRBV2
clone size: NA
CDR3 protein: CASRLLGGRTDTQYF

V gene: TRBV28
clone size: NA
CDR3 protein: CATQRSGVGNQPQHF

V gene: TRBV21-1
clone size: NA
CDR3 protein: CASSPRQATLENSNQPQHF

V gene: TRBV7-2
clone size: NA
CDR3 protein: CASSLAARSGNTIYF

V gene: TRBV10-3
clone size: few
CDR3 protein: CAISDILTSVPTYEQYF

V gene: TRBV18
clone size: NA
CDR3 protein: CASSPGGGDSPLHF

V gene: TRBV29-1
clone size: NA
CDR3 protein: CSVEGNRWTGDGYTF

V gene: TRBV30
clone size: few
CDR3 protein: CAWDTGLTNEKLFF

V gene: TRBV30
clone size: NA
CDR3 protein: CAWRSPHEEVNTEAFF

V gene: TRBV7-9
clone size: NA
CDR3 protein: CASSLAMGGPNSPLHF

V gene: TRBV7-9
clone size: NA
CDR3 protein: CASSTTGQGFGEQYF

V gene: TRBV28
clone size: NA
CDR3 protein: CASSAQGQAQHF